The entry that follows covers one T cell receptor beta chain sequence. Its antigen remains undetermined. Base qualities were left out, and no much larger clone turns up one base away. After removal of 1 base from V and 5 bases from J, the junction retains 9 bases not matched to a gene. CDR1 and CDR2 were assigned from the germline V gene as SGHTA and FQGTGA. The cysteine opens and the phenylalanine closes a CDR3 of 17 amino acids. The entry retains the CDR3 DNA only, 51 bases that are in frame from base 1. This specimen's time point label, interpreted: about 28 days (+/-7) after the second vaccine dose. The treatment or condition label, as the study defines it: meningococcal conjugate vaccine given as trial control. Vaccinee samples came from UK trials COV001 and COV002, including a single-blind randomized controlled phase 2/3 trial of AZD1222 (ChAdOx1 nCoV-19) in healthy adults. Trial participant PBMC samples were collected at day 0 and day 28 after the second dose for TCRbeta chain sequencing.

The CDR3 regions of human TCRbeta chains were analyzed by immunosequencing. Per the source publication's procedure: Repertoire TCRs were matched against a reference library of SARS-CoV-2-specific TCRs generated with the MIRA antigen-specificity platform. Breadth was defined as the fraction of unique TCRs that were SARS-CoV-2-associated. Depth was defined as the fraction of total T cells that were SARS-CoV-2-associated. Using the MIRA data, each spike-specific TCR was mapped to the spike region that the TCR reacts to and placed in a CD4 or CD8 class. Log10-transformed breadth and depth values were compared by one-way ANOVA with Sidak's multiple comparisons tests. As stored in TCRdb, this immuneACCESS dataset retains in-frame rearrangements with V and J assigned. A fraction of the clones does not appear; measured against another copy, unresolved V genes explain less than half of the discrepancy, and the remainder lacks a known reason. The V and J calls and clone size come from that table; D and trimming were worked out from the DNA. The sample has about 75,000 clones on record, approximately 88% of them singletons. The ten most abundant clones make up about 9% of the sample.

The entry originates in a study of T cell responses to AZD1222 COVID-19 vaccine (dated by TCRdb to about 2021). Background on the whole study: TCR sequencing was performed for about 250 trial participants, of whom roughly 200 were given two doses of AZD1222 and around 26 were given two doses of MenACWY control vaccine. Trial participants were enrolled by age into 18-55, 56-69 and 70-plus year subgroups, with around 140, 26 and 57 TCR-sequenced participants respectively.

Paper-wide results and their limitations: A significant rise in spike-specific TCR breadth and depth was observed after two AZD1222 doses relative to day 0 and relative to MenACWY recipients. In the small 56-69-year group, the increase in depth fell short of significance, most likely because of low power. Because no samples from the day 14 peak response were available, repertoires could be characterized only after the peak T cell response. Epitopes outside the regions mutated in the B.1.351 and B.1.1.7 variants were reportedly recognized by nearly half of the unique spike-specific TCRs. Participants were mostly white British, with more females than males. The authors suggested clonal diversity may have been underestimated. Conclusions about previously exposed vaccinees were limited because only six AZD1222 recipients were SARS-CoV-2 seropositive at baseline. The whole spike protein was spanned by vaccine-associated CD4 TCRs, and dominant responses were seen in regions 160-218 and 743-854.

This clonotype was obtained from an adult who received the MenACWY meningococcal vaccine as a control. Sample: peripheral blood, taken 28 days after the second dose of the MenACWY control vaccine. The chain is encoded by TRBV7-3 joined to TRBJ2-1, and 9 bases in between align with TRBD2. CDR3 sequence: CASSLRGLAGPHNEQFF. The nucleotide sequence reads as follows: TGTGCCAGCAGCTTAAGAGGGCTAGCGGGGCCCCACAATGAGCAGTTCTTC.